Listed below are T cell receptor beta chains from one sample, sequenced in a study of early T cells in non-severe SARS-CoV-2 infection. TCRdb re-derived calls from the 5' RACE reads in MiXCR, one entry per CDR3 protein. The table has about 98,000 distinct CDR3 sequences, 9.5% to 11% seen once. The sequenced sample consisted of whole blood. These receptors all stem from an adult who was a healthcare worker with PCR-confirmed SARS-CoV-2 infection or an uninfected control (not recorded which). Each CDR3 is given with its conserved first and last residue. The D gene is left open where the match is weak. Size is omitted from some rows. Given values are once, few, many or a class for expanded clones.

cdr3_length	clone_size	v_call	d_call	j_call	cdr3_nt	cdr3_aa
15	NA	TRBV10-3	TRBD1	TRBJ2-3	TGTGCCATCAGTCGGGACAGGGGGTCATCCGATACGCAGTATTTT	CAISRDRGSSDTQYF
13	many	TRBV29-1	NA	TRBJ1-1	TGCAGCGCCGCTCGGATGGAGGGCACTGAAGCTTTCTTT	CSAARMEGTEAFF
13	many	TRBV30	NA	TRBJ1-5	TGTGCCTGGAGTATGTCGAGCAATCAGCCCCAGCATTTT	CAWSMSSNQPQHF
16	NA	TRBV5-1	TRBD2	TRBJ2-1	TGCGCCAGCAGCTTGGGAGCGGGGGGGCCCGACAATGAGCAGTTCTTC	CASSLGAGGPDNEQFF
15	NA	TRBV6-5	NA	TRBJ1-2	TGTGCCAGCAGTACGGGGACAAGGAGTAACTATGGCTACACCTTC	CASSTGTRSNYGYTF
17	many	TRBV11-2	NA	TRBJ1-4	TGTGCCAGCAGCCGCAGGGGAAGAATGAGGGTCAATGAAAAACTGTTTTTT	CASSRRGRMRVNEKLFF
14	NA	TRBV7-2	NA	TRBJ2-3	TGTGCCAGCAGCCCAGGGGTGAGCACAGATACGCAGTATTTT	CASSPGVSTDTQYF
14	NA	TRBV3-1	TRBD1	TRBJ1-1	TGTGCCAGCAGTCGAGGGGACAGTAGCACTGAAGCTTTCTTT	CASSRGDSSTEAFF
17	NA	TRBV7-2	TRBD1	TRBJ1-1	TGTGCCAGCAGCCACCCGACAGGGGGCGCTGGGAACACTGAAGCTTTCTTT	CASSHPTGGAGNTEAFF
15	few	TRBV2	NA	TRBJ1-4	TGTGCCAGCCGGGCGCAAGTTGCAACTAATGAAAAACTGTTTTTT	CASRAQVATNEKLFF
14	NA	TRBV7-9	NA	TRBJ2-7	TGTGCCAGCAGCTTAGCCGGGACTCCGGGAGAGCAGTACTTC	CASSLAGTPGEQYF
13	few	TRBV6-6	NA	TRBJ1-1	TGTGCCAGCACTTTGACAGCGAACACTGAAGCTTTCTTT	CASTLTANTEAFF
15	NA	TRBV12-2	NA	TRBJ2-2	TGTGTAAGTCGCTTAGCGGGAACCAACACCGGGGAGCTGTTTTTT	CVSRLAGTNTGELFF
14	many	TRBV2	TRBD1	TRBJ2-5	TGTGCCAGCAGTCCTCGACAGGGTGTGGAGACCCAGTACTTC	CASSPRQGVETQYF
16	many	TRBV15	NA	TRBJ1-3	TGTGCCACCAGCAGAGAGCTCGGGACTACCGGAAACACCATATATTTT	CATSRELGTTGNTIYF
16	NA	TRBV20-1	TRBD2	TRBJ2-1	TGCAGCCTTCACCCCCATAGCGGGGGGGAGGTTAATGAGCAGTTCTTC	CSLHPHSGGEVNEQFF
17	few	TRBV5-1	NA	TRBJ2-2	TGCGCCAGCAGCTTGGCCGTGCGTAATCCGAACACCGGGGAGCTGTTTTTT	CASSLAVRNPNTGELFF
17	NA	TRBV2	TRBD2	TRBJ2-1	TGTGCCAGCAGTGATTCGCTGGGAGGGGAACGTTACAATGAGCAGTTCTTC	CASSDSLGGERYNEQFF
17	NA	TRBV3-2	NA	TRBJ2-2	TGTGCCAGCAGCCACCCCACTTTACCCCGAGGGACCGGGGAGCTGTTTTTT	CASSHPTLPRGTGELFF
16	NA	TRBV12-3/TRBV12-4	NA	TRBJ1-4	TGTGCCAGCAGTTTAAGTCTCGGGGCAACTAATGAAAAACTGTTTTTT	CASSLSLGATNEKLFF
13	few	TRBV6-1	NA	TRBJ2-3	TGTGCCAGCAGCACCCCTAGCACAGATACGCAGTATTTT	CASSTPSTDTQYF
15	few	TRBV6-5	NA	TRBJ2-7	TGTGCCAGCAGTTACGGGCTACAGGGAACCCACGAGCAGTACTTC	CASSYGLQGTHEQYF
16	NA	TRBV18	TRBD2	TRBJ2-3	TGTGCCAGCTCACCACAGCTGGGCGGGAGGCCAGATACGCAGTATTTT	CASSPQLGGRPDTQYF
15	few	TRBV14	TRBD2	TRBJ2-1	TGTGCCAGCAGCCCGCTAGCGGGAGGCCCCAATGAGCAGTTCTTC	CASSPLAGGPNEQFF
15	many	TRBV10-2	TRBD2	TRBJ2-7	TGCGCCAGCAGTGATCCGGGACTAGCGGACTACGAGCAGTACTTC	CASSDPGLADYEQYF
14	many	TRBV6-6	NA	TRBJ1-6	TGTGCCAGCAGTCCCGGGACGAGTAATTCACCCCTCCACTTT	CASSPGTSNSPLHF
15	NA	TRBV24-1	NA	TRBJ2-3	TGTGCCACCAGTGATTTGCGGCAGAGCACAGATACGCAGTATTTT	CATSDLRQSTDTQYF
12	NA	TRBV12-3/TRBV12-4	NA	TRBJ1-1	TGTGCCAGCAGTATAGGGCGCACTGAAGCTTTCTTT	CASSIGRTEAFF
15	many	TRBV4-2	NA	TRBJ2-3	TGTGCCAGCAGCCCGGAGGGGAGTATAAGTCATACGCAGTATTTT	CASSPEGSISHTQYF
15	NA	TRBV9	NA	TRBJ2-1	TGTGCCAGCAGCGTAGCATGGGGCAGGGACAATGAGCAGTTCTTC	CASSVAWGRDNEQFF
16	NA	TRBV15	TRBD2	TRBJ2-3	TGTGCCACCACCAGACTCGCGGGGGGGCGCACAGATACGCAGTATTTT	CATTRLAGGRTDTQYF
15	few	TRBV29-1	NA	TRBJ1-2	TGCAGCGTTGAAGACGTTAACAGAAGGAACTATGGCTACACCTTC	CSVEDVNRRNYGYTF
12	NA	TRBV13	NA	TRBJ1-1	TGTGCCAGCAGCCCTAGCACCGCAGAAGCTTTCTTT	CASSPSTAEAFF
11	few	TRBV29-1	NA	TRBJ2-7	TGCAGCGTTGGCGCAGGGTTTGAGCAGTACTTC	CSVGAGFEQYF
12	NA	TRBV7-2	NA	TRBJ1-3	TGTGCCAGCAGCCTAACTCGAAACACCATATATTTT	CASSLTRNTIYF
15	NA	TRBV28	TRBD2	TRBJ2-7	TGTGCCAGCAGTTTCCCCGGGGGGGGCTCCTACGAGCAGTACTTC	CASSFPGGGSYEQYF
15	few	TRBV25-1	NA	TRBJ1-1	TGTGCCAGCAGTGAAGGTCAGGTTTTTAACACTGAAGCTTTCTTT	CASSEGQVFNTEAFF
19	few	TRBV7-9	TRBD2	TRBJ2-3	TGTGCCAGCAGCTCTGGCAGGACTAGCGGGAGGTCTTACACAGATACGCAGTATTTT	CASSSGRTSGRSYTDTQYF
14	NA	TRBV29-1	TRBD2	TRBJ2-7	TGCAGCGTCGGACTAGCGGGAGACTCCTACGAGCAGTACTTC	CSVGLAGDSYEQYF
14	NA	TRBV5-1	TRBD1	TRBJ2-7	TGCGCCAGCAGTCGTACTGGACAGGCCTACGAGCAGTACTTC	CASSRTGQAYEQYF
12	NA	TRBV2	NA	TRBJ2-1	TGTGCCAGCAGGGCCGGGACGAGTGAGCAGTTCTTC	CASRAGTSEQFF
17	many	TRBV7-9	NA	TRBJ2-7	TGTGCCAGCAGCTCTCGACTCGACAGGCCCCTTTCCTACGAGCAGTACTTC	CASSSRLDRPLSYEQYF
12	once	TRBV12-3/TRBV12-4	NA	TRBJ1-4	TGTGCCAGCAGTCAAGGCTGGGGAAAACTGTTTTTC	CASSQGWGKLFF
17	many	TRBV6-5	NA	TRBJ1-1	TGTGCCAGCAGTTACTCGTCCGAGAGACCGTGGGACACTGAAGCTTTCTTT	CASSYSSERPWDTEAFF
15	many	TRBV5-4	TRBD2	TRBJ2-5	TGTGCCAGCCAAAGCGGGGGGGCCGACGTCGAGACCCAGTACTTC	CASQSGGADVETQYF
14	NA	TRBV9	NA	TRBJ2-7	TGTGCCAGCAGCGTCCTAGGGACCTCCTACGAGCAGTACTTC	CASSVLGTSYEQYF
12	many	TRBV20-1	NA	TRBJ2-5	TGCAGTGCTAGACAGTCCCAAGAGACCCAGTACTTC	CSARQSQETQYF
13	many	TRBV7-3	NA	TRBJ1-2	TGTGCCAGCAGCTTAGGGGAAGGGCGCGGCTACACCTTC	CASSLGEGRGYTF
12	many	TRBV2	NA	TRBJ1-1	TGTGCCAGCAGTGGCGGGAGCACTGAAGCTTTCTTT	CASSGGSTEAFF
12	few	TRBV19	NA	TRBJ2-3	TGTGCCAGTAGTCCCCCTGGAGATACGCAGTATTTT	CASSPPGDTQYF
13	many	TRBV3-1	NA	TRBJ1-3	TGTGCCAGCAGCCCCGCGGGGCGTAACACCATATATTTT	CASSPAGRNTIYF
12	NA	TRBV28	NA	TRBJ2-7	TGTGCCAGCAGTTATACCCTCTACGAGCAGTACTTC	CASSYTLYEQYF
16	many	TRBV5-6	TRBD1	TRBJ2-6	TGTGCCAGCAGTACGGGACAGGGGAACGGGGCCAACGTCCTGACTTTC	CASSTGQGNGANVLTF
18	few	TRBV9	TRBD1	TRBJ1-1	TGTGCCAGCAGCGTAAGCCACCCGGGACAGGGAATGAACACTGAAGCTTTCTTT	CASSVSHPGQGMNTEAFF
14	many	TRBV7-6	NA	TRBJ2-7	TGTGCCAGCAGCCCAGGGACTGCTGTCTACGAGCAGTACTTC	CASSPGTAVYEQYF
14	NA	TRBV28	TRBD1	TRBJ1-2	TGTGCCAGCAGTGAGGGCAGGGGGAACTATGGCTACACCTTC	CASSEGRGNYGYTF
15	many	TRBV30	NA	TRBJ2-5	TGTGCCTGGAGCGCCTGGGCAGGGGTAGGGGAGACCCAGTACTTC	CAWSAWAGVGETQYF
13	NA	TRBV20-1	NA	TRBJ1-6	TGCAGTGCTAGGGGCTCCGGAAATTCACCCCTCCACTTT	CSARGSGNSPLHF
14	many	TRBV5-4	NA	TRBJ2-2	TGTGCCAGCAGCGTAACAGGGATCACCGGGGAGCTGTTTTTT	CASSVTGITGELFF